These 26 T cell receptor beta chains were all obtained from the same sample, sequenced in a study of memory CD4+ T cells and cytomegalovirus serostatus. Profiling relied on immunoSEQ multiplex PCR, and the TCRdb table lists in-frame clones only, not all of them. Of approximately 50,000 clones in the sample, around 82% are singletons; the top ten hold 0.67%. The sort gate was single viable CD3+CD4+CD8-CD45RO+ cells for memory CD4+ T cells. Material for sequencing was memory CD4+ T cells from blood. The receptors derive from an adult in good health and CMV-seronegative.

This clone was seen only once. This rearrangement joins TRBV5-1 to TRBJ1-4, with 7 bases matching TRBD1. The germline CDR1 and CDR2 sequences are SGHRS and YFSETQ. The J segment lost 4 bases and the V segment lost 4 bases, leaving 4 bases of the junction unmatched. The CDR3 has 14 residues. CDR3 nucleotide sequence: TGCGCCAGCAGCCAGGGACAGAATAATGAAAAACTGTTTTTT. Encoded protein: CASSQGQNNEKLFF.

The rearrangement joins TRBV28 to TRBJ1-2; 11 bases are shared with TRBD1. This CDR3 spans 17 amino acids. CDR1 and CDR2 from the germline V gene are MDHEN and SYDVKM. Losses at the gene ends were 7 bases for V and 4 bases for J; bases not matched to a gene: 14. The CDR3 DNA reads TGTGCCAGCACTTCTAGGACAGGGGGCAGCTTGATCTATGGCTACACCTTC. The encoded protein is CASTSRTGGSLIYGYTF.

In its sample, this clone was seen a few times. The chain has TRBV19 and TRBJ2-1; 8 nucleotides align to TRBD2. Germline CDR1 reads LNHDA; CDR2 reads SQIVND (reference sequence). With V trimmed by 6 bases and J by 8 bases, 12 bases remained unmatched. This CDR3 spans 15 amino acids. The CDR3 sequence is CASSREGHGRYEQFF. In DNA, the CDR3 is TGTGCCAGTAGCCGGGAGGGCCACGGACGTTATGAGCAGTTCTTC.

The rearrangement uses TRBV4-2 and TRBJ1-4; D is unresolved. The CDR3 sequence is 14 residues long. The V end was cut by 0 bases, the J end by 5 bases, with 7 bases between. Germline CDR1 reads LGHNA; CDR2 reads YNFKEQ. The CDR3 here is CASSQDGRNEKLFF. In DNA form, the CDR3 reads TGTGCCAGCAGCCAAGATGGACGGAATGAAAAACTGTTTTTT.

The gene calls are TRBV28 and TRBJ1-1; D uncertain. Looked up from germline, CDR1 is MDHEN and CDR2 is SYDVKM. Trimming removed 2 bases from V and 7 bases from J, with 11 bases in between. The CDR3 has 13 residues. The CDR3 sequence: CASSLQVLHEAFF. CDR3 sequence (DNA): TGTGCCAGCAGTTTACAGGTGCTCCATGAAGCTTTCTTT. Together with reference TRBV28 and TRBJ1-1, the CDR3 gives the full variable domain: DVKVTQSSRYLVKRTGEKVFLECVQDMDHENMFWYRQDPGLGLRLIYFSYDVKMKEKGDIPEGYSVSREKKERFSLILESASTNQTSMYLCASSLQVLHEAFFGQGTRLTVV.

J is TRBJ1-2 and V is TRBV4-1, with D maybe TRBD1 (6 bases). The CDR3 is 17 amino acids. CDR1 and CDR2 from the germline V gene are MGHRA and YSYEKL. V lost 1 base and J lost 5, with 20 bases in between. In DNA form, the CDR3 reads TGCGCCAGCAGCCAAGCAGGGGTGGGAGCCCCGAGTTATGGCTACACCTTC. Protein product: CASSQAGVGAPSYGYTF.

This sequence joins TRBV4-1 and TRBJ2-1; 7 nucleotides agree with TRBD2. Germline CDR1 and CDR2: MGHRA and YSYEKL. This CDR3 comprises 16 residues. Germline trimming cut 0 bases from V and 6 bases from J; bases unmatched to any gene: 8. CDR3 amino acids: CASSQDPSGVVNEQFF. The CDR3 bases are TGCGCCAGCAGCCAAGATCCTAGCGGCGTGGTCAATGAGCAGTTCTTC.

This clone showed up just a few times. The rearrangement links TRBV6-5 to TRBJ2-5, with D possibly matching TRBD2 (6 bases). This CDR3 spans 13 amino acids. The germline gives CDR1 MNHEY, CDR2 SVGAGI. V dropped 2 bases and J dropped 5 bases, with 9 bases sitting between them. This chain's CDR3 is CASSYGRGETQYF. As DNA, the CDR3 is TGTGCCAGCAGTTACGGTCGGGGGGAGACCCAGTACTTC.

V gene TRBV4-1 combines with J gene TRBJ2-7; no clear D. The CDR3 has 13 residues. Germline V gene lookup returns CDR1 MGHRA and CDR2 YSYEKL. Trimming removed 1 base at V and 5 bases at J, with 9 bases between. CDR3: CASSQVLGHEQYF. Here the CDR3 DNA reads TGCGCCAGCAGCCAAGTGTTAGGGCACGAGCAGTACTTC.

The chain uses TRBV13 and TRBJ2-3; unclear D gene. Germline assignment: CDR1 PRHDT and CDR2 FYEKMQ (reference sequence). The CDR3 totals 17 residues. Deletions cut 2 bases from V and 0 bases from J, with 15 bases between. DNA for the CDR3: TGTGCCAGCAGCTTACGCGGTGGTCGTGCTAGCACAGATACGCAGTATTTT. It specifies CASSLRGGRASTDTQYF. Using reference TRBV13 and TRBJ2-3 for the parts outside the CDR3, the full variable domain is AAGVIQSPRHLIKEKRETATLKCYPIPRHDTVYWYQQGPGQDPQFLISFYEKMQSDKGSIPDRFSAQQFSDYHSELNMSSLELGDSALYFCASSLRGGRASTDTQYFGPGTRLTVL.

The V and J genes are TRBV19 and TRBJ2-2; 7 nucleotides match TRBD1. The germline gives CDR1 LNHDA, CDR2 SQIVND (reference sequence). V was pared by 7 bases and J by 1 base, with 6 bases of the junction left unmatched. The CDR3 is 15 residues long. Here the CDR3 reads CASTLTGKNTGELFF. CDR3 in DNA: TGTGCCAGTACCCTGACAGGGAAGAACACCGGGGAGCTGTTTTTT.

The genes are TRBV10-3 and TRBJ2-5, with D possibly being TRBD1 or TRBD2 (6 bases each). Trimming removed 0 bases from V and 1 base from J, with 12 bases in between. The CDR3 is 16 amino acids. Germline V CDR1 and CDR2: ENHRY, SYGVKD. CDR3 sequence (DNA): TGTGCCATCAGTGAGTCAGGGGGGTCGGGCCAAGAGACCCAGTACTTC. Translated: CAISESGGSGQETQYF.

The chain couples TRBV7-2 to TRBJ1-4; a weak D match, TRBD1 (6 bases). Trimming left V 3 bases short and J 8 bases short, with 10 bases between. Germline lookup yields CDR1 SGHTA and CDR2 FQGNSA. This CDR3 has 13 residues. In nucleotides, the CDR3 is TGTGCCAGCAGCTTTAGGGGGGAGGAAAAACTGTTTTTT. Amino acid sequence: CASSFRGEEKLFF.

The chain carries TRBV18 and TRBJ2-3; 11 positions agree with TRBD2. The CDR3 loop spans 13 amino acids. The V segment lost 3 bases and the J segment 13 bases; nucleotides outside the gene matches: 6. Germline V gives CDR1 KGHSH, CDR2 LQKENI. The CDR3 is CASSPATSGSEYF. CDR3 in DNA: TGTGCCAGCTCACCCGCCACTAGCGGGAGTGAGTATTTT.

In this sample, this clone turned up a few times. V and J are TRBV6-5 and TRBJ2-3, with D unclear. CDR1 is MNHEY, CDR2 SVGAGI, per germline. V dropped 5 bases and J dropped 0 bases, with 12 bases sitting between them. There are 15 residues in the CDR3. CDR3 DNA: TGTGCCAGCAGTCGAGATTGGGGTAGCACAGATACGCAGTATTTT. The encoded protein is CASSRDWGSTDTQYF.

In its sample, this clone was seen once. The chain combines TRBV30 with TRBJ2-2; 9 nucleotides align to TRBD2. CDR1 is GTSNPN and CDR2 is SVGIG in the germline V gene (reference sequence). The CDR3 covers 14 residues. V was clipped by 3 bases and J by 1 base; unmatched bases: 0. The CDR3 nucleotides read TGTGCCTGGAGGACTAGCGGGAACACCGGGGAGCTGTTTTTT. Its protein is CAWRTSGNTGELFF.

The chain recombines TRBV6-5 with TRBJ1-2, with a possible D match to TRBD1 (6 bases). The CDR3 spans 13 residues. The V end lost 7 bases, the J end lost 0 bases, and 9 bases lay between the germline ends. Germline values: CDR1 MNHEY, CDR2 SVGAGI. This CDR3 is CASTGGSNYGYTF. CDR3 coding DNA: TGTGCCAGCACGGGGGGCTCTAACTATGGCTACACCTTC.

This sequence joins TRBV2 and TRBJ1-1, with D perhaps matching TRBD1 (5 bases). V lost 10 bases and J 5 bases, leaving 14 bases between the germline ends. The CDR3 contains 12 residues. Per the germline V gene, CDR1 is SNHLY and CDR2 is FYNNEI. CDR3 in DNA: TGTGCCACTCGGGGGGGAGGGACTGAAGCTTTCTTT. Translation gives CATRGGGTEAFF.

CDR3: CASRQGAYSNQPQHF. CDR3 coding DNA: TGTGCCAGCAGACAGGGAGCTTATAGCAATCAGCCCCAGCATTTT. The chain combines TRBV19 with TRBJ1-5, with 7 bases that match TRBD1. This CDR3 is built from 15 residues. CDR1 is LNHDA and CDR2 is SQIVND in the germline V gene (reference sequence). J lost 0 bases, V lost 9 bases, and 8 bases had no gene match.

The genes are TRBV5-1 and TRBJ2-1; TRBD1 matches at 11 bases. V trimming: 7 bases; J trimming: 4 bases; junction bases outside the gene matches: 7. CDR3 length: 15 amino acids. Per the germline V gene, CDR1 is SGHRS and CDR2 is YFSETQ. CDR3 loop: CASRVGTGGYNEQFF. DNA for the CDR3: TGCGCCAGCCGAGTAGGGACAGGGGGGTACAATGAGCAGTTCTTC.

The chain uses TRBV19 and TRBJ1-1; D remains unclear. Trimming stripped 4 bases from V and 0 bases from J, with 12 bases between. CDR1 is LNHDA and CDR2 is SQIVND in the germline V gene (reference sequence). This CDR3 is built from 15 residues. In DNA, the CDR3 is TGTGCCAGTAGTACAAGACCGGGCGTGAACACTGAAGCTTTCTTT. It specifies CASSTRPGVNTEAFF.

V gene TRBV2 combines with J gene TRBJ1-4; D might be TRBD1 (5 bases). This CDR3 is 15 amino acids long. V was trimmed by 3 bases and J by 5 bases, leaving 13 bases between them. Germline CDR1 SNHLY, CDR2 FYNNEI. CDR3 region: CASSDSRQWNEKLFF. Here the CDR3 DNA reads TGTGCCAGCAGTGATAGCAGACAGTGGAATGAAAAACTGTTTTTT.

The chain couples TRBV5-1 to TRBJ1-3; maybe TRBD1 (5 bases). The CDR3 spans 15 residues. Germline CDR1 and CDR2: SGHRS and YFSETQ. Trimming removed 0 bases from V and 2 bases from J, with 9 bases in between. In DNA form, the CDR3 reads TGCGCCAGCAGCTTGGATGGAGGGGCTGGAAACACCATATATTTT. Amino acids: CASSLDGGAGNTIYF.

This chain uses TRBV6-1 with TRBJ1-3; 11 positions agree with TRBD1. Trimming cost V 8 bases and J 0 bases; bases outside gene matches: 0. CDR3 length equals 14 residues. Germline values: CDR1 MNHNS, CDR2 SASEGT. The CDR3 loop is CASGTGGSGNTIYF. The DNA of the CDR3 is TGTGCCAGCGGGACAGGGGGCTCTGGAAACACCATATATTTT.

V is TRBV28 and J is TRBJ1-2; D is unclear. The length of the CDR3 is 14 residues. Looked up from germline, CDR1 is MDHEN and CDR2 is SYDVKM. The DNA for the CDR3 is TGTGCGTTAGGAAGGGCCGGGCGTAATTATGGCTACACCTTC. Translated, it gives CALGRAGRNYGYTF.

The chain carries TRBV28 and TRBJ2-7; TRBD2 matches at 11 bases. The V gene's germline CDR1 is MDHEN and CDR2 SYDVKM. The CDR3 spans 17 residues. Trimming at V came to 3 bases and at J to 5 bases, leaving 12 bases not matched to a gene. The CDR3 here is CASSFPSGRPNRHEQYF. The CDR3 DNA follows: TGTGCCAGCAGTTTTCCTAGCGGGAGGCCGAATCGTCACGAGCAGTACTTC. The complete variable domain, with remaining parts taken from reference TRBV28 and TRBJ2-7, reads DVKVTQSSRYLVKRTGEKVFLECVQDMDHENMFWYRQDPGLGLRLIYFSYDVKMKEKGDIPEGYSVSREKKERFSLILESASTNQTSMYLCASSFPSGRPNRHEQYFGPGTRLTVT.